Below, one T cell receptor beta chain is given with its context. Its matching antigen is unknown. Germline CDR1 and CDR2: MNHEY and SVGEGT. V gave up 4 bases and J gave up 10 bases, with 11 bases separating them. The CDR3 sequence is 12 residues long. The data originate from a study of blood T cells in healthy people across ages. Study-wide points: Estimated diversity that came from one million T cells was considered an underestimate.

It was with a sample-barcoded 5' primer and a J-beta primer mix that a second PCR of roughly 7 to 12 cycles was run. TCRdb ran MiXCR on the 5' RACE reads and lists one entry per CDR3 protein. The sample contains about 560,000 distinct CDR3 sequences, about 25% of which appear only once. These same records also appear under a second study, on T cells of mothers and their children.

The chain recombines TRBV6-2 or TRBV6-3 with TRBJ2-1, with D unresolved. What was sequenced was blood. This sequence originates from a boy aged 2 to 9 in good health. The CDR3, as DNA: TGTGCCAGCAGTTTGATAGCTGGGGAGCAGTTCTTC. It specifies CASSLIAGEQFF.